This TCR beta chain was found in a study of blood T cells in healthy people across ages. Per the germline V gene, CDR1 is SGHTA and CDR2 is FQGNSA. The CDR3 is made up of 14 amino acids. The ends lost 6 bases at V and 5 bases at J; junction bases unmatched: 7. With a J-beta primer mix and a sample-barcoded 5' primer, a second PCR ran 7 to 11 cycles. One entry per CDR3 protein results from TCRdb running MiXCR on the 5' RACE reads. The table lists fewer than 800,000 distinct CDR3 sequences, around 45% of them singletons. This clonotype was counted ten times or more. This receptor was obtained from a woman aged 55-70 years in good health. The V gene is TRBV7-2, the J gene TRBJ2-5; 9 bases agree with TRBD2. Sample: blood. The CDR3 spells CASRLSGSEETQYF. In DNA, the CDR3 is TGTGCCAGCAGACTTAGCGGGAGTGAGGAGACCCAGTACTTC.